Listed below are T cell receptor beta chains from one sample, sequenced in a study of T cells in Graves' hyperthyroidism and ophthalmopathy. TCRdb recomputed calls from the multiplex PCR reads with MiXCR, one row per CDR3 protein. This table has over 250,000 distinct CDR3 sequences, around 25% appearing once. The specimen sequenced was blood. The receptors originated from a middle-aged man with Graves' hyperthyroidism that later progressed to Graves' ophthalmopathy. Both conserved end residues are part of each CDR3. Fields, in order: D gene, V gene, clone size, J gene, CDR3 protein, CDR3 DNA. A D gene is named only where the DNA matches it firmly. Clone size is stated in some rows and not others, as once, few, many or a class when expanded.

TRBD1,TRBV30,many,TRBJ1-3,CAWRVDRGAGNTIYF,TGTGCCTGGAGAGTGGACAGGGGCGCTGGAAACACCATATATTTT
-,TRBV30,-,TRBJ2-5,CAWSVLASLQETQYF,TGTGCCTGGAGTGTATTAGCTAGCTTACAAGAGACCCAGTACTTC
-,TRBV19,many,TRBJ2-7,CASSIGIRGAYEQYF,TGTGCCAGTAGTATTGGGATCCGGGGAGCCTACGAGCAGTACTTC
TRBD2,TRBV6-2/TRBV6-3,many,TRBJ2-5,CASNRLAGGETQYF,TGTGCCAGCAACCGACTAGCGGGAGGAGAGACCCAGTACTTC
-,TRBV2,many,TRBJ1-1,CASSEALNTEAFF,TGTGCCAGCAGTGAAGCGCTCAACACTGAAGCTTTCTTT
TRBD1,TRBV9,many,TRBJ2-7,CASSVDAGTGSHEQYF,TGTGCCAGCAGCGTAGACGCCGGGACAGGGTCCCACGAGCAGTACTTC
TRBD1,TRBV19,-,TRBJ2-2,CASTIHGRQGRTGELFF,TGTGCCAGTACCATTCATGGGAGACAGGGGCGGACCGGGGAGCTGTTTTTT
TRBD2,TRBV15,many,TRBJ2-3,CATSGRLAGDADTQYF,TGTGCCACCAGCGGTAGACTAGCGGGAGACGCAGATACGCAGTATTTT
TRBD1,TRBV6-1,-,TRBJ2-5,CASTQRTGGTQYF,TGTGCCAGCACTCAACGGACAGGGGGGACCCAGTACTTC
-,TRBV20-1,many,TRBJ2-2,CSARDQGAGTGELFF,TGCAGTGCTAGAGATCAGGGAGCGGGTACCGGGGAGCTGTTTTTT
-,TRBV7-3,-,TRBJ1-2,CASSFRDSNYGYTF,TGTGCCAGCAGTTTTAGGGATTCTAACTATGGCTACACCTTC
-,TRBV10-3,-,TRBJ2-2,CAARSGEVPGELFF,TGTGCCGCCAGGTCGGGAGAAGTACCCGGGGAGCTGTTTTTT
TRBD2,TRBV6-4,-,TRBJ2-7,CASIHAGEDEQYF,TGTGCCAGCATTCATGCGGGAGAGGACGAGCAGTACTTC